Each of the 5 T cell receptor beta chains below was sequenced from the same sample in a study of cytomegalovirus exposure and HLA in healthy donors. The table came from immunoSEQ multiplex PCR; TCRdb's copy has only in-frame clones and leaves some out. The sample has some 140,000 clones, around nine tenths seen once. Sequencing was carried out using PBMCs. The source of these receptors is a man between 18 and 29 years old in good health and CMV-seropositive.

This CDR3 reads CASSWLAGEETQYF. The DNA for the CDR3 is TGTGCCAGCAGTTGGCTAGCGGGGGAAGAGACCCAGTACTTC. The chain is built from TRBV28 and TRBJ2-5; 10 nucleotides match TRBD2. The V and J ends lost 4 bases and 3 bases, in that order; junction bases with no gene match: 2. There are 14 residues in the CDR3. Germline-derived CDR1 and CDR2 are MDHEN and SYDVKM.

V and J are TRBV5-1 and TRBJ1-1; a possible D gene is TRBD1 (5 bases). Germline values: CDR1 SGHRS, CDR2 YFSETQ. Trimming left V 6 bases short and J 3 bases short, with 12 bases between. The CDR3 totals 13 residues. CDR3 coding DNA: TGCGCCAGCACCGCCCGCAGGGACACTGAAGCTTTCTTT. Translating gives CASTARRDTEAFF.

The rearrangement links TRBV7-9 to TRBJ2-7; the match to TRBD1 covers 9 bases. Per the germline V gene, CDR1 is SEHNR and CDR2 is FQNEAQ (reference sequence). J was trimmed by 5 bases and V by 4 bases; bases with no gene match: 3. The CDR3 covers 13 residues. The CDR3 DNA sequence: TGTGCCAGCAGCTCGGACAGGGGCCACGAGCAGTACTTC. It yields the protein CASSSDRGHEQYF.

This clone showed up just a few times. The chain combines TRBV7-9 with TRBJ2-7; D is unclear. With 4 bases removed from V and 2 bases from J, the gap between germline ends came to 18 bases. From germline, CDR1 is SEHNR and CDR2 FQNEAQ (reference sequence). The length of the CDR3 is 16 residues. CDR3 residues: CASSSSGPPAPYEQYF. The CDR3 region has the DNA TGTGCCAGCAGCTCCTCTGGGCCGCCCGCGCCCTACGAGCAGTACTTC.

This chain connects TRBV7-9 to TRBJ1-2; 9 nucleotides agree with TRBD1. This CDR3 is 14 amino acids long. V lost 2 bases and J lost 5; bases outside the gene matches: 3. Germline V lookup: CDR1 SEHNR, CDR2 FQNEAQ (reference sequence). In DNA, the CDR3 is TGTGCCAGCAGCTTACCCGGGACAGGGTATGGCTACACCTTC. Protein product: CASSLPGTGYGYTF.